A selection of T cell receptor beta chains follows, all from one sample in a study of CD8 T cells in Susac syndrome. TCRdb redid the calling of the immunoSEQ multiplex PCR reads with MiXCR, one entry per CDR3 protein. The sample yields around 150,000 distinct CDR3 sequences, roughly 94% seen once. The sequenced material came from CD4+ T cells from PBMCs. Receptors originate from a human donor with multiple sclerosis. CDR3s include the opening cysteine and the closing phenylalanine or tryptophan. The D gene is left open where the match is weak. The size entry is marked missing in some rows and otherwise reads once, few, many or a size class.

size	V	J	D	DNA	CDR3
once	TRBV6-2/TRBV6-3	TRBJ2-1	TRBD2	TGTGCCAGCATCGTAGCGGGAGGGGCCTACAATGAGCAGTTCTTC	CASIVAGGAYNEQFF
-	TRBV11-2	TRBJ2-3	-	TGTGCCAGCGGGGACGGATACACAGATACGCAGTATTTT	CASGDGYTDTQYF
-	TRBV5-1	TRBJ2-2	-	TGCGCCAGCAGCTTGGGCCTGGACACCGGGGAGCTGTTTTTT	CASSLGLDTGELFF
-	TRBV18	TRBJ2-7	-	TGTGCCAGCTCACCACAGTCCAAGCTTGTCGAGCAGTACTTC	CASSPQSKLVEQYF
once	TRBV13	TRBJ2-7	-	TGTGCCAGCAGCACCGCCTCCTACGAGCAGTACTTC	CASSTASYEQYF
-	TRBV20-1	TRBJ1-2	-	TGCAGTGCTAGTTTAGGCACGTTGGGTGGCTACACCTTC	CSASLGTLGGYTF
once	TRBV3-1	TRBJ2-7	-	TGTGCCAGCAGCCAACAAACAGCCGCCGAGCAGTACTTC	CASSQQTAAEQYF
-	TRBV20-1	TRBJ2-7	-	TGCAGTGCCCACCCCCCGGCAGGAAACTACGAGCAGTACTTC	CSAHPPAGNYEQYF
-	TRBV20-1	TRBJ2-1	-	TGCAGTGTTAGCGAGGTCCATGAGCAGTTCTTC	CSVSEVHEQFF
-	TRBV28	TRBJ1-1	TRBD1	TGTGCCAGCAGTCAACCGGGACAGGCTATTGGAGCTTTCTTT	CASSQPGQAIGAFF
-	TRBV3-1	TRBJ2-1	-	TGTGCCAGCAGCCAAGCACCACTGTACGAGCAGTTCTTC	CASSQAPLYEQFF
-	TRBV6-1	TRBJ1-5	TRBD1	TGTGCCAGCAGTGACCGGGACAGGAGAGTTTATAGCAATCAGCCCCAGCATTTT	CASSDRDRRVYSNQPQHF
-	TRBV6-5	TRBJ1-2	-	TGTGCCAGCCAACAAAACGGGGAACGGCGCTATGGCTACACCTTC	CASQQNGERRYGYTF
once	TRBV5-1	TRBJ2-1	-	TGCGCCAGCAGCTTAGGTCTCCCATCAGATGAGCAGTTCTTC	CASSLGLPSDEQFF
-	TRBV7-9	TRBJ1-2	-	TGTGCCAGCAGCTTATTCGGGGAGACCTTTTATGGCTACACCTTC	CASSLFGETFYGYTF
-	TRBV7-9	TRBJ2-7	-	TGTGCCAGCAGCTCCCCCAGTAGCGGTCGCTACGAGCAGTACTTC	CASSSPSSGRYEQYF
-	TRBV2	TRBJ2-7	-	TGTGCCAGCAGTGTAACCCAATCGGACGAGCAGTACTTC	CASSVTQSDEQYF
-	TRBV7-2	TRBJ1-1	-	TGTGCCAGCAGCCCCCCGGGGAGGGGCACTGAAGCTTTCTTT	CASSPPGRGTEAFF
once	TRBV5-4	TRBJ1-2	-	TGTGCCAGCAGCCGTCCCGAAGGTCATGGCTACACCTTC	CASSRPEGHGYTF
-	TRBV5-1	TRBJ2-3	TRBD2	TGCGCCAGCAGCTTGATTCGGGCGGGAGATGGCACAGATACGCAGTATTTT	CASSLIRAGDGTDTQYF
-	TRBV5-1	TRBJ2-7	-	TGCGCCAGCAGCTTGGCCGGGGGTGGGGCCCACGAGCAGTACTTC	CASSLAGGGAHEQYF
-	TRBV20-1	TRBJ1-5	TRBD1	TGCAGTGCTCAGGGGGGGGGCGCCCAGCCCCAGCATTTT	CSAQGGGAQPQHF
-	TRBV18	TRBJ2-1	-	TGTGCCAGCTCACCACGCCAGGGCGGCAATGAGCAGTTCTTC	CASSPRQGGNEQFF
once	TRBV4-1	TRBJ2-4	TRBD2	TGCGCCAGCAGCCAAGAAGCGGGGCAGGGAGCCAAAAACATTCAGTACTTC	CASSQEAGQGAKNIQYF
-	TRBV27	TRBJ1-2	-	TGTGCCAGCAGCCTCACATACAAACAGGGCTACACCTTC	CASSLTYKQGYTF
-	TRBV6-6	TRBJ2-2	TRBD2	TGTGCCAGCAGGAGGACTAGCGGGACGAACACCGGGGAGCTGTTTTTT	CASRRTSGTNTGELFF
-	TRBV5-4	TRBJ2-3	-	TGTGCCAGCAGCTTCGGCGGCGGGGATACGCAGTATTTT	CASSFGGGDTQYF
-	TRBV29-1	TRBJ1-1	-	TGCAGCGTTAAACGGGAGAGGGAGGTCACTGAAGCTTTCTTT	CSVKREREVTEAFF
-	TRBV5-4	TRBJ2-2	TRBD2	TGTGCCAGCAGCTTGGGGGGACTAGCGTTCAACACCGGGGAGCTGTTTTTT	CASSLGGLAFNTGELFF
-	TRBV6-1	TRBJ2-4	-	TGTGCCAGCAGTGAAACCCAGGGTGGGTGGAGGAACATTCAGTACTTC	CASSETQGGWRNIQYF
once	TRBV19	TRBJ2-7	-	TGTGCCAGTGGGGATTTTCACGAGCAGTACTTC	CASGDFHEQYF
-	TRBV5-1	TRBJ2-1	-	TGCGCCAGCAGCTTGGTTCCCCGGAGAGGGGACAATGAGCAGTTCTTC	CASSLVPRRGDNEQFF
-	TRBV5-6	TRBJ1-2	TRBD1	TGTGCCAGCAGCTTGGGGGACAGGGGGCCGGGGAATGGCTACACCTTC	CASSLGDRGPGNGYTF
-	TRBV5-8	TRBJ2-5	-	TGTGCCAGCAGCTTGTTTTGGGAGACCCAGTACTTC	CASSLFWETQYF
-	TRBV20-1	TRBJ2-7	TRBD1	TGCAGTGCTAGAGATCCCGGGGCAGGGGGCTATATAGACGAGCAGTACTTC	CSARDPGAGGYIDEQYF
-	TRBV15	TRBJ2-4	-	TGTGCCACCAGCAGAGATAGGGTGAACGAGGACATTCAGTACTTC	CATSRDRVNEDIQYF
-	TRBV12-3/TRBV12-4	TRBJ1-5	-	TGTGCCAGCAGTTTCTCCGGTCAGCCCCAGCATTTT	CASSFSGQPQHF
once	TRBV9	TRBJ2-7	-	TGTGCCAGCAGCGGATTTCGAAACCCTTACGAGCAGTACTTC	CASSGFRNPYEQYF
-	TRBV7-2	TRBJ2-6	-	TGTGCCAGCAGCTTAGGGAAGGGGGTAGGGGCCAACGTCCTGACTTTC	CASSLGKGVGANVLTF
-	TRBV11-1	TRBJ2-5	TRBD2	TGTGCCAGCAGCTTAGACAGACTAGCCCAACAGTACTTC	CASSLDRLAQQYF
-	TRBV3-1	TRBJ2-7	TRBD2	TGTGCCAGCAGCCCCGCCCCGGGAGGGGGAACGTCGCAGTACTTC	CASSPAPGGGTSQYF
-	TRBV6-5	TRBJ1-1	-	TGTGCCAGCAGGAGAGGGACTGAAGCTTTCTTT	CASRRGTEAFF
-	TRBV29-1	TRBJ2-3	TRBD2	TGCAGCGCTGAAAGGGGGCGGGAGGGCCCCGATACGCAGTATTTT	CSAERGREGPDTQYF
-	TRBV12-3/TRBV12-4	TRBJ1-2	-	TGTGCCAGCAGTTATGACCGCTATGGCTACACCTTC	CASSYDRYGYTF
-	TRBV7-9	TRBJ2-5	-	TGTGCCAGCAGCTTGTCGGGTGGAGAGACCCAGTACTTC	CASSLSGGETQYF
-	TRBV20-1	TRBJ2-7	-	TGCAGTGCTAGAGTAGGGGGCGGGGGTTCCTACGAGCAGTACTTC	CSARVGGGGSYEQYF
-	TRBV20-1	TRBJ2-2	TRBD1	TGCAGTGCTAGAGACCCGGGACAGGGAAATTCCGGGGAGCTGTTTTTT	CSARDPGQGNSGELFF
-	TRBV12-3/TRBV12-4	TRBJ2-3	TRBD2	TGTGCCAGCAGTTCAGTAGCGGGAGTGTGGTATTTT	CASSSVAGVWYF
-	TRBV5-1	TRBJ1-5	-	TGCGCCAGCAGCTTGGATGGTGGGCTGGATAGCAATCAGCCCCAGCATTTT	CASSLDGGLDSNQPQHF
-	TRBV6-6	TRBJ1-2	-	TGTGCCAGCGCGAGTGGTGGCTACACCTTC	CASASGGYTF
-	TRBV3-1	TRBJ2-1	-	TGTGCCAGCAGCCAAGAGGGTGGGGCCTCCGGAGGGCATGAGCAGTTCTTC	CASSQEGGASGGHEQFF
-	TRBV19	TRBJ1-1	-	TGTGCCAGTAGTATATTTCAAGGCGACGAGGCTTTCTTT	CASSIFQGDEAFF
once	TRBV7-8	TRBJ2-7	-	TGTGCCAGCAGCTTAGTTCTGGGGGCTTACGAGCAGTACTTC	CASSLVLGAYEQYF
-	TRBV7-2	TRBJ2-7	TRBD1	TGTGCCAGCAGCTTTTCCGGGACAGGCGCCTACGAGCAGTACTTC	CASSFSGTGAYEQYF
once	TRBV4-3	TRBJ1-6	-	TGCGCCAGCAGCCAAGATATTCTTAGCTCCTATAATTCACCCCTCCACTTT	CASSQDILSSYNSPLHF